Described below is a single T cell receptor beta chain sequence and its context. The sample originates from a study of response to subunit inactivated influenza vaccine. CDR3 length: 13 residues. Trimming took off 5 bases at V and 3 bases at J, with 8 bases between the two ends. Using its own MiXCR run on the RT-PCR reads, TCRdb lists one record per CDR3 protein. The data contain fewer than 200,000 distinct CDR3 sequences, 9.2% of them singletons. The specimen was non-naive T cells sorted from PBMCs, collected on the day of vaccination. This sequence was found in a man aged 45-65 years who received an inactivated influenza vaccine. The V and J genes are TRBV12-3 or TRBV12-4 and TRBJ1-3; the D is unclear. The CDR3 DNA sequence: TGTGCCAGCAGTAGAGCGAGTGGAAACACCATATATTTT. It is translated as CASSRASGNTIYF.